In its sample, the clone carrying this TCR beta chain was seen once. This specimen comes from a study of shared clonotypes between healthy human individuals. The method was immunoSEQ multiplex PCR; TCRdb's version includes in-frame clones alone and lacks a portion of them. Of about 1 million clones in the sample, around 74% are singletons; the top ten hold 1.2% to 1.5%. Germline CDR1 SEHNR, CDR2 FQNEAQ (reference sequence). With 5 bases removed from V and 2 bases from J, the gap between germline ends came to 10 bases. The CDR3 extends over 14 amino acids. V gene TRBV7-9 combines with J gene TRBJ1-3; D remains ambiguous. The sequenced material came from memory CD4+ T cells sorted from blood. Subset: CD45RA-negative fraction. This TCR came from a man aged 18 to 29 in good health. The CDR3, as DNA: TGTGCCAGCAGCCCGACATCAGCTGGAAACACCATATATTTT. Translation: CASSPTSAGNTIYF.